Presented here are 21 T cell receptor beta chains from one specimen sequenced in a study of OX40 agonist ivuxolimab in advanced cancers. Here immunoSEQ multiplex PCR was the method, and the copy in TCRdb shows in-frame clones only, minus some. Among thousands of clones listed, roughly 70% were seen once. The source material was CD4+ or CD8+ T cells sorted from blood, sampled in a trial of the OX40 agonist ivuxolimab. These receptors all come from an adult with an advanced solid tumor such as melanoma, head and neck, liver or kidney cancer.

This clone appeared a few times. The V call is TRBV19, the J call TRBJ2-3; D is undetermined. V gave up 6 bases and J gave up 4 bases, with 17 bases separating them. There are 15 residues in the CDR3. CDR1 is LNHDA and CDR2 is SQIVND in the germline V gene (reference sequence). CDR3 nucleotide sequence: TGTGCCAGTAGAGGGCTGCGCGGTTGGTCAGATACGCAGTATTTT. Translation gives CASRGLRGWSDTQYF.

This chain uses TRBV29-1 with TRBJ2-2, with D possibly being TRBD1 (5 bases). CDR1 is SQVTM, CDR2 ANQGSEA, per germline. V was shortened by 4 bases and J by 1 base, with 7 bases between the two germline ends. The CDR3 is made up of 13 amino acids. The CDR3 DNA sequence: TGCAGCGTTGTTAGGGGGAACACCGGGGAGCTGTTTTTT. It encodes CSVVRGNTGELFF.

The CDR3 reads CASQVGFQYTEAFF. The CDR3 DNA reads as TGTGCCAGTCAAGTGGGGTTTCAATACACTGAAGCTTTCTTT. The genes are TRBV2 and TRBJ1-1; no reliable D call. The germline V gene has CDR1 SNHLY and CDR2 FYNNEI. V was shortened by 9 bases and J by 3 bases, with 17 bases between the two germline ends. The CDR3 sequence is 14 residues long.

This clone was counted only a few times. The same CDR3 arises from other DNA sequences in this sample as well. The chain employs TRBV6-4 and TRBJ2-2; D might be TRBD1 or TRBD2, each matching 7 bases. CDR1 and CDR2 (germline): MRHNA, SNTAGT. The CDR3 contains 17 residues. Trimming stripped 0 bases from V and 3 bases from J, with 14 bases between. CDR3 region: CASSDSIAGGDTGELFF. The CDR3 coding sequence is TGTGCCAGCAGTGACTCGATTGCAGGGGGGGACACCGGGGAGCTGTTTTTT.

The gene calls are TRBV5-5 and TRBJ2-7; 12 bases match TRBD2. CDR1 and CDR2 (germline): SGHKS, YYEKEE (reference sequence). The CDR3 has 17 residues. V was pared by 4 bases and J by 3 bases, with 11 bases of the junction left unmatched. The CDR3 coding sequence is TGTGCCAGCAGCCCCGGACTAGCGGGGAGGTGGGTCTACGAGCAGTACTTC. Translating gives CASSPGLAGRWVYEQYF.

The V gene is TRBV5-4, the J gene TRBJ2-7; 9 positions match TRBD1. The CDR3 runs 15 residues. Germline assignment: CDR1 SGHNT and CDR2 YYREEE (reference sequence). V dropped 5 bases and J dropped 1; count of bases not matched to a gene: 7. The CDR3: CASSFTDRGSYEQYF. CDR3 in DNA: TGTGCCAGCAGTTTCACCGACAGGGGGTCCTACGAGCAGTACTTC.

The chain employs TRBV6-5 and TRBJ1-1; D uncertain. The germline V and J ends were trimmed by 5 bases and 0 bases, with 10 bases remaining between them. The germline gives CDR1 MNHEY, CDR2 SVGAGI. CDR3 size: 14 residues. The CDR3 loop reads CASSEGYLNTEAFF. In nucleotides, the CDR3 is TGTGCCAGCAGTGAAGGGTATTTGAACACTGAAGCTTTCTTT.

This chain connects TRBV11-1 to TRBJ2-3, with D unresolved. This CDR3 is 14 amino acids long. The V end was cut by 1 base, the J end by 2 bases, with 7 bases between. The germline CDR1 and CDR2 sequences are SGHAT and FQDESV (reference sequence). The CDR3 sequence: CASSLGPNTDTQYF. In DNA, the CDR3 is TGTGCCAGCAGCTTAGGGCCCAACACAGATACGCAGTATTTT.

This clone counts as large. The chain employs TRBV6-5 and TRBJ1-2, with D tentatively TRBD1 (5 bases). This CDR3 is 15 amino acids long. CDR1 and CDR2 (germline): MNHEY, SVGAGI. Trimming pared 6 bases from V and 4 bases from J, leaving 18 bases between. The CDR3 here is CASSVHTGTAYGYTF. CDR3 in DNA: TGTGCCAGCAGCGTACATACAGGCACTGCCTATGGCTACACCTTC.

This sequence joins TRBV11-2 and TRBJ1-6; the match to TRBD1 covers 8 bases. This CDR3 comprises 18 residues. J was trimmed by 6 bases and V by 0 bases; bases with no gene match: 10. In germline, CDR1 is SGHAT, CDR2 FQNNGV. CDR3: CASSLDTAGQVGNSPLHF. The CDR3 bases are TGTGCCAGCAGCTTAGATACCGCGGGACAGGTCGGTAATTCACCCCTCCACTTT. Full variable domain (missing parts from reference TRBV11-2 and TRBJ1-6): EAGVAQSPRYKIIEKRQSVAFWCNPISGHATLYWYQQILGQGPKLLIQFQNNGVVDDSQLPKDRFSAERLKGVDSTLKIQPAKLEDSAVYLCASSLDTAGQVGNSPLHFGNGTRLTVT.

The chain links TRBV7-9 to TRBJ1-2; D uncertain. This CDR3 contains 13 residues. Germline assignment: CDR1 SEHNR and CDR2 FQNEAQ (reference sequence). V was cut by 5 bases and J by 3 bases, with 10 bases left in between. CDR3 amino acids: CASSRGSYYGYTF. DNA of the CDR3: TGTGCCAGCAGCCGAGGATCTTACTATGGCTACACCTTC.

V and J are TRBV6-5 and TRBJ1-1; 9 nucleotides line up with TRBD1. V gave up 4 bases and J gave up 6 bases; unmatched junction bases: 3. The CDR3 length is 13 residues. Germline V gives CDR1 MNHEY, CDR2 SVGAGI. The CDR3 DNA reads TGTGCCAGCAGTTTGGACAGGGGCGCTGAAGCTTTCTTT. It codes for CASSLDRGAEAFF.

DNA of the CDR3: TGTGCCACGGCTAGCGGGATACTCACAGATACGCAGTATTTT. This encodes CATASGILTDTQYF. The chain is built from TRBV6-5 and TRBJ2-3; TRBD2 aligns across 9 bases. This CDR3 is built from 14 residues. V trimming: 10 bases; J trimming: 2 bases; junction bases outside the gene matches: 7. The germline CDR1 and CDR2 sequences are MNHEY and SVGAGI.

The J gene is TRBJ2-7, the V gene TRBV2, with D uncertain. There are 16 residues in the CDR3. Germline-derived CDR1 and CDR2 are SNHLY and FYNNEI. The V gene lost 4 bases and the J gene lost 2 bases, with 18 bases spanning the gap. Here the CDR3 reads CASSGKKQTTPYEQYF. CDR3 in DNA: TGTGCCAGCAGTGGAAAAAAGCAGACCACTCCCTACGAGCAGTACTTC.

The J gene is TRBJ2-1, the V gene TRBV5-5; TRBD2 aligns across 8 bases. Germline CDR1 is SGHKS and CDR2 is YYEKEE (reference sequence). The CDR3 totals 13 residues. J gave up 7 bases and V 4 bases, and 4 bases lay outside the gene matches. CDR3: CASSDGRDNEQFF. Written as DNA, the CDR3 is TGTGCCAGCAGCGACGGGAGGGATAATGAGCAGTTCTTC.

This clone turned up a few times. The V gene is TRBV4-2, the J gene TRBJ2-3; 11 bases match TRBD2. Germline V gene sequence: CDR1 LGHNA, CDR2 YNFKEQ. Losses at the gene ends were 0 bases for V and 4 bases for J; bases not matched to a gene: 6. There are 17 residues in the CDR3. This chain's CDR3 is CASSQEVTSGMADTQYF. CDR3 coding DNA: TGTGCCAGCAGCCAAGAGGTGACTAGCGGGATGGCAGATACGCAGTATTTT.

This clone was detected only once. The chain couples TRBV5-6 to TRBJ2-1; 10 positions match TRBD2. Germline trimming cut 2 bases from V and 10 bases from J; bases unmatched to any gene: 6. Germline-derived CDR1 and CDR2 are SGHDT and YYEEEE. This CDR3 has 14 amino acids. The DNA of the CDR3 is TGTGCCAGCAGCTTAATCCTAGCGGGAGACGAGCAGTTCTTC. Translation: CASSLILAGDEQFF.

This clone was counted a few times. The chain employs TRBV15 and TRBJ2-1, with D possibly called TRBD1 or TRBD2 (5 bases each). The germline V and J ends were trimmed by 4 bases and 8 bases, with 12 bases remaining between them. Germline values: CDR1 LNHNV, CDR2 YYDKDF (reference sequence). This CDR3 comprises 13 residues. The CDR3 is CATSTQGADEQFF. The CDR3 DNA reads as TGTGCCACCAGCACTCAGGGAGCGGATGAGCAGTTCTTC.

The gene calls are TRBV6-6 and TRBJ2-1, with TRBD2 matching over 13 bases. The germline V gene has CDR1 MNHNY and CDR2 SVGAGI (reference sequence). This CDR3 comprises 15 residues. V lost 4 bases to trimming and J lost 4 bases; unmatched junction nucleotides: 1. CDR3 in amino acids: CASSWTSGRYNEQFF. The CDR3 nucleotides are TGTGCCAGCAGTTGGACTAGCGGGAGATACAATGAGCAGTTCTTC.

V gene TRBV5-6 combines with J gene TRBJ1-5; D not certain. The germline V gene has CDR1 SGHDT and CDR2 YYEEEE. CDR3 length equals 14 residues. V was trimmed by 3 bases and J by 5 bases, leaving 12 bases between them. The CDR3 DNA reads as TGTGCCAGCAGCTCGAAGACATCGTATCAGCCCCAGCATTTT. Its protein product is CASSSKTSYQPQHF.

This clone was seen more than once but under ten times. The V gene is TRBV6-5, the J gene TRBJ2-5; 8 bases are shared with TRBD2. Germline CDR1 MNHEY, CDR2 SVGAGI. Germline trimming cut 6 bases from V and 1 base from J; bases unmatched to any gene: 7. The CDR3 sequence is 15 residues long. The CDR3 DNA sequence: TGTGCCAGCAGAGTAGGCGGGAGGCCCCAAGAGACCCAGTACTTC. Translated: CASRVGGRPQETQYF.